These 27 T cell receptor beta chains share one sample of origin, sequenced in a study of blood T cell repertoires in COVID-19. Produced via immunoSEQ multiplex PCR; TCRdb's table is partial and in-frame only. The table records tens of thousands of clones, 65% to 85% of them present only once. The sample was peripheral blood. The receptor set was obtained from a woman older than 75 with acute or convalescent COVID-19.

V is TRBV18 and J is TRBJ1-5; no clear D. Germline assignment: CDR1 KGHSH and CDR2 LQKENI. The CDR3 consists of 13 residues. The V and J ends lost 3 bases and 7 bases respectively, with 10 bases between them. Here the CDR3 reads CASSPTTGQPQHF. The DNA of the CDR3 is TGTGCCAGCTCACCCACGACTGGGCAGCCCCAGCATTTT.

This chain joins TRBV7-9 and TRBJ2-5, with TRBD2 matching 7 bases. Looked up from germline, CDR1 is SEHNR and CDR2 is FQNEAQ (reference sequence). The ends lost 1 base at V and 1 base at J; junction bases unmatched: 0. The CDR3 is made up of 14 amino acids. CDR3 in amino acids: CASSLGGSQETQYF. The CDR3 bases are TGTGCCAGCAGCTTAGGCGGGAGCCAAGAGACCCAGTACTTC.

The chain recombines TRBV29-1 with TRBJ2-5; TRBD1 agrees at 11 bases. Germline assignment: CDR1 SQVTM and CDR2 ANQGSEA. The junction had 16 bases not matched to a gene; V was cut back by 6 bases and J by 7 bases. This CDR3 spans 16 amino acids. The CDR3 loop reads CSVARTGGVSWGTQYF. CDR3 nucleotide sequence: TGCAGCGTAGCAAGGACAGGGGGCGTCTCATGGGGGACCCAGTACTTC.

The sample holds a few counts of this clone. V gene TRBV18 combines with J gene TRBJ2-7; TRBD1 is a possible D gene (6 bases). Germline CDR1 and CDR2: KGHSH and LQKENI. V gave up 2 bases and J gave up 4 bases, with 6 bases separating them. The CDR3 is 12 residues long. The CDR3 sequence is CASSPGQYEQYF. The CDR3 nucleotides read TGTGCCAGCTCACCAGGACAGTACGAGCAGTACTTC.

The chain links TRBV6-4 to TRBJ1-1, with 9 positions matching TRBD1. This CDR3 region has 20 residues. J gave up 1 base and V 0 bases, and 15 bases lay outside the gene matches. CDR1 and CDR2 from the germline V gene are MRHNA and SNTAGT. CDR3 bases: TGTGCCAGCAGTGACTCTCCCGGCGTGGACAGGGGCCTACAGAACACTGAAGCTTTCTTT. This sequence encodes CASSDSPGVDRGLQNTEAFF.

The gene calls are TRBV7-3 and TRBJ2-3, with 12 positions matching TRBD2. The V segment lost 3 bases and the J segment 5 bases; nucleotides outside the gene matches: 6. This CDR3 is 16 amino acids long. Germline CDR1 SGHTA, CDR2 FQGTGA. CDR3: CASSFTSGRLGDTQYF. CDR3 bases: TGTGCCAGCAGCTTCACTAGCGGGAGGCTGGGAGATACGCAGTATTTT.

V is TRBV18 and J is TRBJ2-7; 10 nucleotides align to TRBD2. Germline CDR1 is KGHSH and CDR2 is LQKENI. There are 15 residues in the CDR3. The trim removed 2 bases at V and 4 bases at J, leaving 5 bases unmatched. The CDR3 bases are TGTGCCAGCTCACCAGCGCTAGCGGGAGAGTACGAGCAGTACTTC. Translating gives CASSPALAGEYEQYF.

CDR3 sequence reads: CSASSSGSSTDTQYF. The CDR3 nucleotides are TGCAGTGCTAGTTCTAGCGGTTCTAGCACAGATACGCAGTATTTT. The V and J genes are TRBV20-1 and TRBJ2-3; 7 bases align to TRBD2. The CDR3 is 15 residues long. Trimming cost V 3 bases and J 0 bases; bases outside gene matches: 6. Germline V gene lookup returns CDR1 DFQATT and CDR2 SNEGSKA (reference sequence).

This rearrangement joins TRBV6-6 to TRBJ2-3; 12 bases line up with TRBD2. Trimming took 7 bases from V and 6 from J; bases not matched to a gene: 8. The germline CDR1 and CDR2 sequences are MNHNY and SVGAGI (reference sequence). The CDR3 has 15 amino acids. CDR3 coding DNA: TGTGCCAGCACCGGACTAGCGGGAAGGTTGGATACGCAGTATTTT. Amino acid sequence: CASTGLAGRLDTQYF.

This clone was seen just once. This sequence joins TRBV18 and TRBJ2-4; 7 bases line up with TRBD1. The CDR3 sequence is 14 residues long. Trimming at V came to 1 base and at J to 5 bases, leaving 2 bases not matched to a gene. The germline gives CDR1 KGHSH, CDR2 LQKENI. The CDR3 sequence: CASSPLQGENIQYF. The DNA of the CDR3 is TGTGCCAGCTCACCACTCCAGGGGGAAAACATTCAGTACTTC.

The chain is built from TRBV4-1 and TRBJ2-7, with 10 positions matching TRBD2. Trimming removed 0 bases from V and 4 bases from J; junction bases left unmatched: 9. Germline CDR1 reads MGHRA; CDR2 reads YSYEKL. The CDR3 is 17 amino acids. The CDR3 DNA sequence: TGCGCCAGCAGCCAAGATCCCAGCGGGAGGGCCGGGTACGAGCAGTACTTC. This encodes CASSQDPSGRAGYEQYF.

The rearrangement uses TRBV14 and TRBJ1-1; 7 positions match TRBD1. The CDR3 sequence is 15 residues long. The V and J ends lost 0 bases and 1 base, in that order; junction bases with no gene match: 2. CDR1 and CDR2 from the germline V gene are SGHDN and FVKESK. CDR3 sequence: CASSQDHRGNTEAFF. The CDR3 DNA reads TGTGCCAGCAGCCAAGATCACAGGGGGAACACTGAAGCTTTCTTT. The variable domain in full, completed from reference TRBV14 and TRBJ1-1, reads EAGVTQFPSHSVIEKGQTVTLRCDPISGHDNLYWYRRVMGKEIKFLLHFVKESKQDESGMPNNRFLAERTGGTYSTLKVQPAELEDSGVYFCASSQDHRGNTEAFFGQGTRLTVV.

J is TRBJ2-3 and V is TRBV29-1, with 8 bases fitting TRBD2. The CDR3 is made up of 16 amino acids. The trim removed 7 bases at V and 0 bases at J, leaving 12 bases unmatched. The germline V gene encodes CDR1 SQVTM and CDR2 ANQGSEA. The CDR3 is CSAPWSSGASTDTQYF. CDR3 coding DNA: TGCAGCGCGCCATGGAGTAGCGGGGCTAGCACAGATACGCAGTATTTT.

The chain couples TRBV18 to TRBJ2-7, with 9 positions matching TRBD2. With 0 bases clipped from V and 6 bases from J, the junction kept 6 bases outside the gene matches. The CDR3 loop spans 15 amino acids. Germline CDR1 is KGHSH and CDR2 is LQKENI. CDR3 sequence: CASSPPPSGKAEQYF. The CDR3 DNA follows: TGTGCCAGCTCACCACCGCCTAGCGGGAAAGCCGAGCAGTACTTC.

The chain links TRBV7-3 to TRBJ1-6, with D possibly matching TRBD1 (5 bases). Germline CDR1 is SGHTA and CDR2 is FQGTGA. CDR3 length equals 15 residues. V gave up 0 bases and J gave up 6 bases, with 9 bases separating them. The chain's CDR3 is CASSLTAGLNSPLHF. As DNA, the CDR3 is TGTGCCAGCAGCTTAACGGCAGGGCTTAATTCACCCCTCCACTTT.

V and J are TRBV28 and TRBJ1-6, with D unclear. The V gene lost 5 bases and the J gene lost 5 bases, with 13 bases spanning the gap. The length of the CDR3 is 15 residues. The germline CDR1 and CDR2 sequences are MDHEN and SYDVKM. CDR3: CASSPAGSHNSPLHF. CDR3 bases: TGTGCCAGCAGTCCGGCGGGATCTCATAATTCACCCCTCCACTTT.

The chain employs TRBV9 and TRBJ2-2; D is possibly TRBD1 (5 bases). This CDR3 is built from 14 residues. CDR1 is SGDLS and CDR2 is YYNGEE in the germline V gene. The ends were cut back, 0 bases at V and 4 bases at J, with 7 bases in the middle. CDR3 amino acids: CASSVVQGTGELFF. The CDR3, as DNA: TGTGCCAGCAGCGTAGTCCAGGGCACCGGGGAGCTGTTTTTT.

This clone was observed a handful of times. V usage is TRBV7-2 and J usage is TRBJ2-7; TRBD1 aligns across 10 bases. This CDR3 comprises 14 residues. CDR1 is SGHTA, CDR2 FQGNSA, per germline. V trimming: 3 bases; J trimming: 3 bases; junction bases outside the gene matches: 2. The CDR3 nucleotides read TGTGCCAGCAGCTTGAGGGACAGGGGCTACGAGCAGTACTTC. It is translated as CASSLRDRGYEQYF.

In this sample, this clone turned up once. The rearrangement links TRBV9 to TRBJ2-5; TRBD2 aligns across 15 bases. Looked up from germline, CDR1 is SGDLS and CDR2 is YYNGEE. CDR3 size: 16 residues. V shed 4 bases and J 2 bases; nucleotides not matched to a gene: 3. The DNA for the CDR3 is TGTGCCAGCAGCACCGGACTAGCGGGAGGGCAAGAGACCCAGTACTTC. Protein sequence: CASSTGLAGGQETQYF.

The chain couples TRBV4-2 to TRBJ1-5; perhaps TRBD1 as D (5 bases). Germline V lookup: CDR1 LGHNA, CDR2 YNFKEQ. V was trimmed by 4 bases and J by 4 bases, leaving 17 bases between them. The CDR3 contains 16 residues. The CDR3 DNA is TGTGCCAGCAGCCCCGGCCCGGCAGGGCGTAATCAGCCCCAGCATTTT. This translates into CASSPGPAGRNQPQHF.

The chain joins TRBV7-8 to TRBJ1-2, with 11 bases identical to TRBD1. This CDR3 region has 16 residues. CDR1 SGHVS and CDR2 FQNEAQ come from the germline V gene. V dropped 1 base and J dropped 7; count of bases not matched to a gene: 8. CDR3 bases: TGTGCCAGCAGCTTAGGGCTAGGACAGGGGGCTCCTGGCTACACCTTC. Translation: CASSLGLGQGAPGYTF. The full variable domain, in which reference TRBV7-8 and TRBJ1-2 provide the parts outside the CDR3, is GAGVSQSPRYKVAKRGQDVALRCDPISGHVSLFWYQQALGQGPEFLTYFQNEAQLDKSGLPSDRFFAERPEGSVSTLKIQRTQQEDSAVYLCASSLGLGQGAPGYTFGSGTRLTVV.

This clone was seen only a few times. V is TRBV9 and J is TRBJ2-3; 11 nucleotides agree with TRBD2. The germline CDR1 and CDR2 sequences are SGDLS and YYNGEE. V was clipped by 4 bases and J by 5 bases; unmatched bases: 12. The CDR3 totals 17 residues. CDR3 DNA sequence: TGTGCCAGCAGCACCCTGACTAGCGGGAACTTCAGAGATACGCAGTATTTT. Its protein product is CASSTLTSGNFRDTQYF.

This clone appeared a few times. The CDR3 DNA is TGCGCCAGCAACGGGGGGGCTGTTACCGGCACAGATACGCAGTATTTT. Translating it yields CASNGGAVTGTDTQYF. V is TRBV5-1 and J is TRBJ2-3; 8 nucleotides agree with TRBD2. The junction had 10 bases not matched to a gene; V was cut back by 6 bases and J by 1 base. Germline V lookup: CDR1 SGHRS, CDR2 YFSETQ. CDR3 length: 16 residues.

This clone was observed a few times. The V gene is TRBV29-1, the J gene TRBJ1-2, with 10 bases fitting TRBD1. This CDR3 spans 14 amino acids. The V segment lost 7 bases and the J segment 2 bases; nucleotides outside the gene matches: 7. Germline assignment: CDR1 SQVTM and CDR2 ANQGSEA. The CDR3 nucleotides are TGCAGCGCCCGAAGGGGACAGGGGAACTATGGCTACACCTTC. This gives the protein CSARRGQGNYGYTF.

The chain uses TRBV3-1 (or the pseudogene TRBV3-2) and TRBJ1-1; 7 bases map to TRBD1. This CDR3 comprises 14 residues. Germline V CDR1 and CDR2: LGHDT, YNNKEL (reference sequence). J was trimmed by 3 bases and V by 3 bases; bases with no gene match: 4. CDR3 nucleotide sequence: TGTGCCAGCAGCCACCGGGACAGAGACACTGAAGCTTTCTTT. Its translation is CASSHRDRDTEAFF.

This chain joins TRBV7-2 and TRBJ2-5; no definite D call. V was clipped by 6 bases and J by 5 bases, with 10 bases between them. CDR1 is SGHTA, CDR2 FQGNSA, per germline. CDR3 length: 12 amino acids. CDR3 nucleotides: TGTGCCAGCAGTCGGGTACTGGAGACCCAGTACTTC. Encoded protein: CASSRVLETQYF.

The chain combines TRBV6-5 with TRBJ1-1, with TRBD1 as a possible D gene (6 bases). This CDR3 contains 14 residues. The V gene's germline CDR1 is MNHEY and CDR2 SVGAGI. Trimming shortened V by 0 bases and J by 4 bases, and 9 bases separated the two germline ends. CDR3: CASSYSGGGTEAFF. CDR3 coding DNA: TGTGCCAGCAGTTACTCAGGGGGTGGCACTGAAGCTTTCTTT.